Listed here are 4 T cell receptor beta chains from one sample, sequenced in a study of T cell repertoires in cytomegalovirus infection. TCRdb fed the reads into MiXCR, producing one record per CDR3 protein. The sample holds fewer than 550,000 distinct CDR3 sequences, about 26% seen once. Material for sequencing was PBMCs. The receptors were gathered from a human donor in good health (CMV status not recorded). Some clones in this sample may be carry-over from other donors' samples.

CDR3 protein: CASRTGTRSPYEQYV. DNA of the CDR3: TGTGCCAGCAGAACCGGGACTAGATCTCCCTACGAGCAGTACGTC. J is TRBJ2-7 and V is TRBV6-2 or TRBV6-3; 8 nucleotides line up with TRBD2. This CDR3 spans 15 amino acids. The junction had 9 bases not matched to a gene; V was cut back by 6 bases and J by 2 bases. Per germline, CDR1 MNHEY and CDR2 SVGEGT.

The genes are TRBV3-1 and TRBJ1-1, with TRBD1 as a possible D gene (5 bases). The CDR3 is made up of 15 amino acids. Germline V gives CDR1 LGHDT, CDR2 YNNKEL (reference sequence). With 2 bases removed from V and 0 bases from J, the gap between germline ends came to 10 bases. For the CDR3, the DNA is TGTGCCAGCAGCCAATTCGGGGCCATGAACACTGAAGCTTTCTTT. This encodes CASSQFGAMNTEAFF.

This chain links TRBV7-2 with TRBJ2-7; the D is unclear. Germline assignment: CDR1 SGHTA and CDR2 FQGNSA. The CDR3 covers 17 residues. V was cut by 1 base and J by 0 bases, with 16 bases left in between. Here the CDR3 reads CASSLGTTLRSSYEQYF. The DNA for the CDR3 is TGTGCCAGCAGCTTAGGAACTACACTTAGGAGCTCCTACGAGCAGTACTTC.

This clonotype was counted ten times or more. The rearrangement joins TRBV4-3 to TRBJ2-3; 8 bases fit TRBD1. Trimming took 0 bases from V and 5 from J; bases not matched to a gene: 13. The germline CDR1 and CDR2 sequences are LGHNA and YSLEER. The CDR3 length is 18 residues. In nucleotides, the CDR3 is TGCGCCAGCAGCCAAGATCCGGGGGCAGGGGGCTACGTAGATACGCAGTATTTT. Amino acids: CASSQDPGAGGYVDTQYF.